A selection of T cell receptor beta chains follows, all from one sample in a study. One entry per CDR3 protein results from TCRdb running MiXCR on the multiplex PCR reads. The repertoire holds around 1,500 distinct CDR3 sequences, with approximately 30% as singletons. The sample consisted of memory CD4+ T cells sorted from blood. These receptors all come from a female donor with breast cancer. The CDR3 runs from the conserved cysteine through the conserved F or W. A D gene is named only where the DNA matches it firmly. Clone size is stated in some rows and not others, as once, few, many or a class when expanded.

abundance	j_gene	v_gene	d_gene	CDR3aa	CDR3nt
.	TRBJ1-2	TRBV12-3/TRBV12-4	TRBD1	CASSGQGDGYTF	TGTGCCAGCAGCGGACAGGGCGATGGCTACACCTTC
.	TRBJ1-2	TRBV12-3/TRBV12-4	TRBD1	CASRGQGYGYTF	TGTGCCAGCAGGGGACAGGGGTATGGCTACACCTTC
.	TRBJ1-2	TRBV12-3/TRBV12-4	TRBD1	CASSPGTGSGYTF	TGTGCCAGCAGTCCTGGGACAGGGAGTGGCTACACCTTC
.	TRBJ1-2	TRBV12-3/TRBV12-4	TRBD1	CASTWDSYGYTF	TGTGCCAGCACCTGGGACAGCTATGGCTACACCTTC
.	TRBJ1-2	TRBV12-3/TRBV12-4	.	CASTTDGYTF	TGTGCCAGTACTACAGATGGCTACACCTTC
.	TRBJ1-2	TRBV12-3/TRBV12-4	TRBD1	CASRQPDREGDYTF	TGTGCCAGCAGGCAACCGGACAGGGAAGGTGACTACACCTTC
large	TRBJ1-2	TRBV12-3/TRBV12-4	.	CASSLLYGYTF	TGTGCCAGCAGCTTGCTCTATGGCTACACCTTC
.	TRBJ1-2	TRBV12-3/TRBV12-4	TRBD1	CASTLMGQGRGYTF	TGTGCCAGCACCCTAATGGGACAGGGTAGGGGCTACACCTTC
few	TRBJ1-2	TRBV12-3/TRBV12-4	TRBD1	CASSKGQGSGYTF	TGTGCCAGCAGTAAGGGACAGGGATCTGGCTACACCTTC
large	TRBJ1-2	TRBV12-3/TRBV12-4	.	CASSFGSSNYGYTF	TGTGCCAGCAGTTTTGGCTCCTCGAACTATGGCTACACCTTC
.	TRBJ1-2	TRBV12-3/TRBV12-4	TRBD1	CASSLAGQRIYGYTF	TGTGCCAGCAGTTTAGCGGGACAGAGAATTTATGGCTACACCTTC
large	TRBJ1-2	TRBV12-3/TRBV12-4	.	CASSLGPVNGYTF	TGTGCCAGCAGTTTAGGGCCGGTTAACGGCTACACCTTC
medium-sized	TRBJ1-2	TRBV12-3/TRBV12-4	.	CASTLTHPGGYTF	TGTGCCAGCACCCTGACCCACCCGGGAGGCTACACCTTC
large	TRBJ1-2	TRBV12-3/TRBV12-4	TRBD1	CASSLTGTGDGGYTF	TGTGCCAGCAGTTTAACCGGGACAGGGGACGGCGGCTACACCTTC
large	TRBJ1-2	TRBV12-3/TRBV12-4	TRBD1	CASGTGVANYGYTF	TGTGCCAGCGGCACAGGGGTTGCGAACTATGGCTACACCTTC
large	TRBJ1-2	TRBV12-3/TRBV12-4	.	CASSPDSSYGYTF	TGTGCCAGCAGTCCCGACAGCTCCTATGGCTACACCTTC
.	TRBJ1-2	TRBV12-3/TRBV12-4	TRBD1	CASSLSGQGSGYTF	TGTGCCAGCAGTTTATCGGGACAGGGATCTGGCTACACCTTC
.	TRBJ1-2	TRBV12-3/TRBV12-4	TRBD1	CASAADREGGYTF	TGTGCCAGCGCTGCGGACAGGGAAGGCGGCTACACCTTC
large	TRBJ1-2	TRBV12-3/TRBV12-4	.	CASSLLRGGYTF	TGTGCCAGCAGTTTGTTGAGGGGAGGCTACACCTTC
large	TRBJ1-2	TRBV12-3/TRBV12-4	.	CATHRRADYGYTF	TGTGCCACCCACCGACGGGCCGACTATGGCTACACCTTC
.	TRBJ1-2	TRBV12-3/TRBV12-4	.	CASSSQNYGYTF	TGTGCCAGCAGTTCCCAAAACTATGGCTACACCTTC
large	TRBJ1-2	TRBV12-3/TRBV12-4	.	CASALTGHGYTF	TGTGCCAGCGCCCTGACCGGGCATGGCTACACCTTC
few	TRBJ1-2	TRBV12-3/TRBV12-4	TRBD1	CASSTGQGYGYTF	TGTGCCAGCAGTACGGGACAGGGCTATGGCTACACCTTC
large	TRBJ1-2	TRBV12-3/TRBV12-4	.	CASSQIAGVGYTF	TGTGCCAGCAGTCAAATCGCAGGGGTCGGCTACACCTTC
medium-sized	TRBJ1-2	TRBV12-3/TRBV12-4	.	CASSLNDLDGYTF	TGTGCCAGCAGTTTAAACGACTTGGACGGCTACACCTTC
large	TRBJ1-2	TRBV12-3/TRBV12-4	.	CASRDGSGYGYTF	TGTGCCAGCAGGGACGGGAGCGGCTATGGCTACACCTTC
medium-sized	TRBJ1-2	TRBV12-3/TRBV12-4	.	CASSLVEGRDGYTF	TGTGCCAGCAGTTTAGTAGAAGGGAGGGATGGCTACACCTTC
medium-sized	TRBJ1-2	TRBV12-3/TRBV12-4	.	CASSSDREPNGYTF	TGTGCCAGCAGCTCTGACCGGGAACCTAATGGCTACACCTTC
large	TRBJ1-2	TRBV12-3/TRBV12-4	.	CASSDTSNYGYTF	TGTGCCAGCAGCGACACCTCTAACTATGGCTACACCTTC
large	TRBJ1-2	TRBV12-3/TRBV12-4	TRBD1	CASSRDRGPYGYTF	TGTGCCAGCTCCCGGGACAGGGGACCCTATGGCTACACCTTC
large	TRBJ1-2	TRBV12-3/TRBV12-4	.	CASSRSEESYGYTF	TGTGCCAGCAGCCGATCTGAGGAGAGCTATGGCTACACCTTC
large	TRBJ1-2	TRBV12-3/TRBV12-4	.	CASSLQGSDGYTF	TGTGCCAGCAGTTTGCAGGGTTCGGATGGCTACACCTTC
large	TRBJ1-2	TRBV12-3/TRBV12-4	.	CASTLTGLYGYTF	TGTGCCAGCACCCTGACAGGCCTCTATGGCTACACCTTC
few	TRBJ1-2	TRBV12-3/TRBV12-4	.	CASSPRRIVDGYTF	TGTGCCAGCAGCCCCAGGAGGATAGTGGATGGCTACACCTTC
many	TRBJ1-2	TRBV12-3/TRBV12-4	TRBD1	CASSRGQDRTYTF	TGTGCCAGCAGTAGGGGACAGGACCGGACCTACACCTTC
.	TRBJ1-2	TRBV12-3/TRBV12-4	TRBD1	CASSLAGQGIYGYTF	TGTGCCAGCAGTTTAGCGGGACAGGGAATTTATGGCTACACCTTC
medium-sized	TRBJ1-2	TRBV12-3/TRBV12-4	.	CASSSRRAEGGYTF	TGTGCCAGCAGTTCACGACGGGCCGAGGGTGGCTACACCTTC
.	TRBJ1-2	TRBV12-3/TRBV12-4	TRBD1	CASSFRTGNYGYTF	TGTGCCAGCAGTTTTCGGACAGGGAACTATGGCTACACCTTC
medium-sized	TRBJ1-2	TRBV12-3/TRBV12-4	.	CASSLSEGYGYTF	TGTGCCAGCAGTTTATCGGAGGGCTATGGCTACACCTTC
large	TRBJ1-2	TRBV12-3/TRBV12-4	.	CASSPQENYGYTF	TGTGCCAGCAGTCCACAGGAGAACTATGGCTACACCTTC
medium-sized	TRBJ1-2	TRBV12-3/TRBV12-4	.	CASSSLGPGPGYTF	TGTGCCAGCAGCAGTTTAGGGCCAGGGCCTGGCTACACCTTC
large	TRBJ1-2	TRBV12-3/TRBV12-4	.	CASRAGYYGYTF	TGTGCCAGCCGAGCCGGGTACTATGGCTACACCTTC
.	TRBJ1-2	TRBV12-3/TRBV12-4	TRBD1	CASSRQGFYGYTF	TGTGCCAGCAGTCGACAGGGGTTTTATGGCTACACCTTC
.	TRBJ1-2	TRBV12-3/TRBV12-4	.	CASSRSGHLGYGYTF	TGTGCCAGCAGCCGCAGCGGACATCTGGGCTATGGCTACACCTTC
few	TRBJ1-2	TRBV12-3/TRBV12-4	TRBD1	CASSLTGDSNYGYTF	TGTGCCAGCAGTTTAACCGGGGACAGTAACTATGGCTACACCTTC
.	TRBJ1-2	TRBV12-3/TRBV12-4	TRBD1	CASSTGQGTYYGYTF	TGTGCCAGCAGTACGGGACAGGGGACGTACTATGGCTACACCTTC
large	TRBJ1-2	TRBV12-3/TRBV12-4	.	CASLPIGYTF	TGTGCCAGTCTCCCTATAGGCTACACCTTC
few	TRBJ1-2	TRBV12-3/TRBV12-4	.	CASSQPGPNYGYTF	TGTGCCAGCAGCCAGCCAGGGCCTAACTATGGCTACACCTTC
.	TRBJ1-2	TRBV12-3/TRBV12-4	TRBD1	CASRLGQGIYGYTF	TGTGCCAGCCGTTTGGGACAGGGAATTTATGGCTACACCTTC
.	TRBJ1-2	TRBV12-3/TRBV12-4	TRBD1	CASSPASGTGFYGYTF	TGTGCCAGCAGTCCCGCCTCCGGGACAGGGTTCTACGGCTACACCTTC
few	TRBJ1-2	TRBV12-3/TRBV12-4	TRBD1	CASTLMGQGKGGYTF	TGTGCCAGCACCCTAATGGGACAGGGTAAAGGTGGCTACACCTTC
.	TRBJ1-2	TRBV12-3/TRBV12-4	.	CASSLEPGPGYTF	TGTGCCAGCAGTTTAGAGCCAGGGCCTGGCTACACCTTC
.	TRBJ1-2	TRBV12-3/TRBV12-4	TRBD1	CASTLMGQGGGHYGYTF	TGTGCCAGCACCCTAATGGGACAGGGCGGCGGCCACTATGGCTACACCTTC
.	TRBJ1-2	TRBV12-3/TRBV12-4	.	CASSARGVGYTF	TGTGCCAGCAGTGCCAGGGGTGTTGGCTACACCTTC
few	TRBJ1-2	TRBV12-3/TRBV12-4	TRBD1	CASTVDGTGFYGYTF	TGTGCCAGCACCGTCGACGGGACAGGGTTCTACGGCTACACCTTC
.	TRBJ1-2	TRBV12-3/TRBV12-4	TRBD1	CASSRDSKGYGYTF	TGTGCCAGCTCCCGGGACAGCAAAGGCTATGGCTACACCTTC
large	TRBJ1-2	TRBV12-3/TRBV12-4	.	CASSLTGPGGGYTF	TGTGCCAGCAGTTTAACTGGGCCAGGTGGTGGCTACACCTTC
.	TRBJ1-2	TRBV12-3/TRBV12-4	.	CANRRDTGYTF	TGTGCCAACAGACGGGACACTGGCTACACCTTC
large	TRBJ1-2	TRBV12-3/TRBV12-4	.	CASVGYTNYGYTF	TGTGCTAGTGTGGGATATACTAACTATGGCTACACCTTC
medium-sized	TRBJ1-2	TRBV12-3/TRBV12-4	.	CASRSRESFYGYTF	TGTGCCAGCAGATCAAGGGAGAGTTTCTATGGCTACACCTTC